This entry describes one T cell receptor (beta chain). Antigen: not known. After removal of 0 bases from V and 4 bases from J, the junction contained 6 bases not matched to a gene. Germline CDR1 LGHNA, CDR2 YSLEER. The CDR3 is made up of 16 amino acids. This record belongs to a study of response to subunit inactivated influenza vaccine. MiXCR, run by TCRdb on the RT-PCR reads, gives a single entry per CDR3 protein. The sample yields 500,000 or so distinct CDR3 sequences, 15% to 20% seen once. Study-wide points: Few new T cells, the authors suggested, are recruited by each seasonal influenza vaccination.

Sample: CD4+ T cells sorted from PBMCs, taken around 25 months after vaccination. This sequence originates from a man between 50 and 69 years old who received an inactivated influenza vaccine. V and J are TRBV4-3 and TRBJ2-1; 7 bases align to TRBD1. The CDR3 nucleotides read TGCGCCAGCAGCCAAGAAGTGACCAGGGGGTACAATGAGCAGTTCTTC. Protein: CASSQEVTRGYNEQFF.